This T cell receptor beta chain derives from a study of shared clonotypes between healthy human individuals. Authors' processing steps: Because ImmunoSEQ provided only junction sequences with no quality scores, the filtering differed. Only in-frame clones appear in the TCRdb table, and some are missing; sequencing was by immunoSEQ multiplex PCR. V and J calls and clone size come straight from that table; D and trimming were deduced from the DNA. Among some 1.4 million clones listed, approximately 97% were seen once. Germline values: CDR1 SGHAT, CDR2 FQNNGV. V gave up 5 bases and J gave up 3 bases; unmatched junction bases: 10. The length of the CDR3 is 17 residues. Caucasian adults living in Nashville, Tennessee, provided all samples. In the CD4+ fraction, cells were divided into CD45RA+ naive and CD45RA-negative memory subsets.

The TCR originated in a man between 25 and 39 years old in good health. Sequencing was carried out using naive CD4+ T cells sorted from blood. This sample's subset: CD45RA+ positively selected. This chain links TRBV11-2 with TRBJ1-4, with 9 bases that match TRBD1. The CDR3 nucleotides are TGTGCCAGCAGCCTAAGAAGGACAGGGGCTCCTAATGAAAAACTGTTTTTT. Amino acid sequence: CASSLRRTGAPNEKLFF. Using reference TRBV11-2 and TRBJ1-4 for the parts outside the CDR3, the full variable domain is EAGVAQSPRYKIIEKRQSVAFWCNPISGHATLYWYQQILGQGPKLLIQFQNNGVVDDSQLPKDRFSAERLKGVDSTLKIQPAKLEDSAVYLCASSLRRTGAPNEKLFFGSGTQLSVL.